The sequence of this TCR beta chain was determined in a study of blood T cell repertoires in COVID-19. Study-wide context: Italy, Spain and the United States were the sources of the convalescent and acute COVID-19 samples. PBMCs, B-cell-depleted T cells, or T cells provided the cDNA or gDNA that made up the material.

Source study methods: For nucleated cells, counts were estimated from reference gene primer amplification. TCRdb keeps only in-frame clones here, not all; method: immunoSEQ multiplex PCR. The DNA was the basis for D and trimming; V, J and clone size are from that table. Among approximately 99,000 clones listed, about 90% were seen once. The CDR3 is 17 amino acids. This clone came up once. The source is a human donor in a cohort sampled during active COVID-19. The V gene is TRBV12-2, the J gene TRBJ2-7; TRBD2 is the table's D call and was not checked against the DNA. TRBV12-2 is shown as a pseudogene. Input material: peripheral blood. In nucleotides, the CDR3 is TGTGCAAGTCGCTTACGCGGGGTCGGGGGGCTTTACTACGAGCAGTACTTC. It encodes CASRLRGVGGLYYEQYF.